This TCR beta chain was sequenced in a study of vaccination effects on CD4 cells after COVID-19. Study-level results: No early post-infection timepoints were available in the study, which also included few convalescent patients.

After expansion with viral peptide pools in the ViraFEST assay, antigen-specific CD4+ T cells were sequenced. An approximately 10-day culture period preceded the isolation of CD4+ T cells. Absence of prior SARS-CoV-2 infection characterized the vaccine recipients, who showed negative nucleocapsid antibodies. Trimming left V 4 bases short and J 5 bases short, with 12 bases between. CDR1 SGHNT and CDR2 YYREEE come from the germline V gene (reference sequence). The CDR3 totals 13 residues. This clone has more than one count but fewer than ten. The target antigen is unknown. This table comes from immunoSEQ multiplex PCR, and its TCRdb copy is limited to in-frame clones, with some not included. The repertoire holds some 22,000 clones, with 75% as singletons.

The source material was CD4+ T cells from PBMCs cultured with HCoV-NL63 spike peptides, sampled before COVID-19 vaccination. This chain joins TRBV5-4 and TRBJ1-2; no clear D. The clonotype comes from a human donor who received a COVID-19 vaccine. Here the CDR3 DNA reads TGTGCCAGCAGCGTGGGCCCAAATTATGGCTACACCTTC. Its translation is CASSVGPNYGYTF. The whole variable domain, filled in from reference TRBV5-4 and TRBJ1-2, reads ETGVTQSPTHLIKTRGQQVTLRCSSQSGHNTVSWYQQALGQGPQFIFQYYREEENGRGNFPPRFSGLQFPNYSSELNVNALELDDSALYLCASSVGPNYGYTFGSGTRLTVV.